The T cell receptor beta chain under discussion was sequenced for a study of control samples from healthy donors and cancer patients. Germline loops: CDR1 SGHNT, CDR2 YENEEA. Losses at the gene ends were 4 bases for V and 1 base for J; bases not matched to a gene: 6. The CDR3 extends over 17 amino acids. The protocol was immunoSEQ multiplex PCR, while the TCRdb copy is restricted to in-frame clones and leaves out a portion. The table has fewer than 150,000 clones, 80% to 95% seen once. The sequence derives from a man in his late teens or twenties in good health. The gene calls are TRBV11-3 and TRBJ2-5; 13 nucleotides align to TRBD2. The source material was blood. Here the CDR3 reads CASSSHTSGGVQETQYF. Here the CDR3 DNA reads TGTGCCAGCAGCTCACACACTAGCGGGGGGGTCCAAGAGACCCAGTACTTC. The variable domain in full, with the rest retrieved from reference TRBV11-3 and TRBJ2-5, is EAGVVQSPRYKIIEKKQPVAFWCNPISGHNTLYWYLQNLGQGPELLIRYENEEAVDDSQLPKDRFSAERLKGVDSTLKIQPAELGDSAVYLCASSSHTSGGVQETQYFGPGTRLLVL.